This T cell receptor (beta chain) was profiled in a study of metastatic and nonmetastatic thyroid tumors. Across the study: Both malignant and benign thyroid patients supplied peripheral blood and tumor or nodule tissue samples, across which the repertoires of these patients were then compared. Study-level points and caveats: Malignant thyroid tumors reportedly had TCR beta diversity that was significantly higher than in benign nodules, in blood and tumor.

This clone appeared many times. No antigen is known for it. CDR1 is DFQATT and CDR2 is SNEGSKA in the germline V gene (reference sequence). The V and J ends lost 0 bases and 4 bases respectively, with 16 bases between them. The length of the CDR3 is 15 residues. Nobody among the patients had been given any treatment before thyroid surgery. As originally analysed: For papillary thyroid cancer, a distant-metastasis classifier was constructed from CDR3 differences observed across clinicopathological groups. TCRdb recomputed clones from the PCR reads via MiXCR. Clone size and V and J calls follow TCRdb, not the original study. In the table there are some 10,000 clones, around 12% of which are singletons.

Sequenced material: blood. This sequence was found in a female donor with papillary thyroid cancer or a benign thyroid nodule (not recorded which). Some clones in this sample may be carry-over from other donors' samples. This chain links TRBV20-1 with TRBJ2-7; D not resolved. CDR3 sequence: CSARDRRSLGYEQYF. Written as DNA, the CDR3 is TGCAGTGCTAGAGACCGCCGGAGCCTTGGATACGAGCAGTACTTC.